Reported below is one T cell receptor (beta chain). Its target is not known. Germline V lookup: CDR1 MNHEY, CDR2 SVGAGI. The CDR3 contains 15 residues. Trimming removed 5 bases from V and 4 bases from J, with 14 bases in between. This sample stems from a study of graft-versus-host responses after intestinal transplantation. About the study: Anti-thymocyte globulin induction preceded roughly 3 years of tacrolimus and steroid maintenance in all recipients.

Libraries were prepared by immunoSEQ multiplex PCR; TCRdb keeps only in-frame clonotypes and omits some of them. The sample shows 10,000 to 15,000 clones, about 81% of them seen only once. General study points: There was an association between peak levels of circulating GvH clones and early post-transplant HvG declines.

The TCR sequence derives from a human patient who received an intestinal transplant, so some T cells may come from the graft donor. The sample in question was PBMCs, obtained approximately 310 days after intestinal transplant. The chain uses TRBV6-5 and TRBJ2-2, with D possibly TRBD2 on 5 matching bases. CDR3 sequence reads: CASSNIRRLTGELFF. DNA of the CDR3: TGTGCCAGCAGTAATATTAGGAGGCTCACCGGGGAGCTGTTTTTT.